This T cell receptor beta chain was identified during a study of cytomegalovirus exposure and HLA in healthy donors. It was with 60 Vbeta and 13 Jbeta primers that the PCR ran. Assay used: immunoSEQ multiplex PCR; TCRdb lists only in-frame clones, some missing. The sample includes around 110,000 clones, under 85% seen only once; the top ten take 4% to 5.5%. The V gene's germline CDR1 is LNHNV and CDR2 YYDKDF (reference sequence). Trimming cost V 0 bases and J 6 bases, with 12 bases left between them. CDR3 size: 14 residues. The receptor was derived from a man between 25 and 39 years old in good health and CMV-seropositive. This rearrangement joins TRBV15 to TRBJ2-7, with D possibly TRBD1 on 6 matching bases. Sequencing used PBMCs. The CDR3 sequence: CATSREAGASEQYF. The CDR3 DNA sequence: TGTGCCACCAGCAGAGAAGCAGGGGCGTCCGAGCAGTACTTC.